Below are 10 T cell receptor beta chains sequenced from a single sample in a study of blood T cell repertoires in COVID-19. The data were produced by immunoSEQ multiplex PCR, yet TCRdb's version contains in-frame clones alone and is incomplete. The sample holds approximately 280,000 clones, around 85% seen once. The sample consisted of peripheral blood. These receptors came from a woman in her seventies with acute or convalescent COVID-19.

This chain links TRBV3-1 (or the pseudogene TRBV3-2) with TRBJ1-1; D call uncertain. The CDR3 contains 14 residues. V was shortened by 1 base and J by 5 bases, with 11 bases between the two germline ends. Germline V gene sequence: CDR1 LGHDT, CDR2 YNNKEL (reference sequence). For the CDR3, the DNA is TGTGCCAGCAGCCAAGTATTAGGAGGGACTGAAGCTTTCTTT. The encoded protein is CASSQVLGGTEAFF.

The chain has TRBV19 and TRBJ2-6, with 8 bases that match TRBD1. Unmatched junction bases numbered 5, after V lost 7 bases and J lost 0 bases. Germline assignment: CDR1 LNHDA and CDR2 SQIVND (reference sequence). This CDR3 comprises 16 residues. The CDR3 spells CASKRTGSSGANVLTF. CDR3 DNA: TGTGCCAGTAAGCGGACAGGGAGCTCTGGGGCCAACGTCCTGACTTTC.

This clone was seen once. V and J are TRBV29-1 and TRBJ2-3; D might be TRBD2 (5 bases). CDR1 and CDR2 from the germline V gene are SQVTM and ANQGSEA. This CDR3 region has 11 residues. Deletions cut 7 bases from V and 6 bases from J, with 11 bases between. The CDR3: CSGRGVDTQYF. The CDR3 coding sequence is TGCAGCGGTCGGGGTGTGGATACGCAGTATTTT.

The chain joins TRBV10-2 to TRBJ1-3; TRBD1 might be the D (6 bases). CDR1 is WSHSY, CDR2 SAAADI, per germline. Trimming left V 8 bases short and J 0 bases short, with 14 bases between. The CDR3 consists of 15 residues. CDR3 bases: TGCGCCAGCGCGGGGGCAGGCTCCTCTGGAAACACCATATATTTT. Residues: CASAGAGSSGNTIYF.

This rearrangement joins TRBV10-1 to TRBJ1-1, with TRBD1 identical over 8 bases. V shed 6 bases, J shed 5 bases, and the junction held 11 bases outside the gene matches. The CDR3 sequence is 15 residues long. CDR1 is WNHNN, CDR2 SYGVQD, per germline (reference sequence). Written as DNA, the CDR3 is TGCGCCAGCAGAGCTACCGGGACAGGTCGGACTGAAGCTTTCTTT. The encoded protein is CASRATGTGRTEAFF.

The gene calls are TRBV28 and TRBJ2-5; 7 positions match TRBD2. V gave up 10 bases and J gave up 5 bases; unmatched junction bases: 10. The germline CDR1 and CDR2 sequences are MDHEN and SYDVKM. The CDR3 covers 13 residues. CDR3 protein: CATRLGGRETQYF. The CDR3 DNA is TGTGCCACCCGTCTGGGGGGGAGGGAGACCCAGTACTTC. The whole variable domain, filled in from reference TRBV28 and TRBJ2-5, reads DVKVTQSSRYLVKRTGEKVFLECVQDMDHENMFWYRQDPGLGLRLIYFSYDVKMKEKGDIPEGYSVSREKKERFSLILESASTNQTSMYLCATRLGGRETQYFGPGTRLLVL.

The chain's CDR3 is CASGKGTESYGYTF. DNA for the CDR3: TGTGCCAGCGGGAAGGGGACAGAAAGCTATGGCTACACCTTC. This sequence joins TRBV2 and TRBJ1-2; 7 nucleotides match TRBD1. The CDR3 sequence is 14 residues long. Per germline, CDR1 SNHLY and CDR2 FYNNEI. Unmatched junction bases numbered 10, after V lost 8 bases and J lost 4 bases.

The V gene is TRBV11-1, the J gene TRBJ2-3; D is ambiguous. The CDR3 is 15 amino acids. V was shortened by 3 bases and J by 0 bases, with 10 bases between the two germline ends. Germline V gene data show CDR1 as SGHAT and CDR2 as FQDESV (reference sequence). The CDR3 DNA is TGTGCCAGCAGCTTCCTGATGGCTAGCACAGATACGCAGTATTTT. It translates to CASSFLMASTDTQYF.

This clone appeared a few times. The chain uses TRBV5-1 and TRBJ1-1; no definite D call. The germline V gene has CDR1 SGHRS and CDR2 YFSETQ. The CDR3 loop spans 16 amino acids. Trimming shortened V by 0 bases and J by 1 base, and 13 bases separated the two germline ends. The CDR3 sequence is CASSLDPVGRNTEAFF. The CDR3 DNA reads TGCGCCAGCAGCTTGGACCCCGTGGGGAGGAACACTGAAGCTTTCTTT. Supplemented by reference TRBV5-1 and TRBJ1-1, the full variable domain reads KAGVTQTPRYLIKTRGQQVTLSCSPISGHRSVSWYQQTPGQGLQFLFEYFSETQRNKGNFPGRFSGRQFSNSRSEMNVSTLELGDSALYLCASSLDPVGRNTEAFFGQGTRLTVV.

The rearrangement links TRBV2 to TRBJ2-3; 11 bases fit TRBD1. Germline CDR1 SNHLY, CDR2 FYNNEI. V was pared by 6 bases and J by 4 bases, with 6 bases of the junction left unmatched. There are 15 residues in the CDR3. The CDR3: CASSLGTGGPDTQYF. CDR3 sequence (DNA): TGTGCCAGCAGCCTCGGGACAGGGGGACCAGATACGCAGTATTTT.